The present TCR beta chain was sequenced within a study of blood T cell repertoires in COVID-19. The CDR3 spans 16 residues. The germline V gene encodes CDR1 LGHDT and CDR2 YNNKEL (reference sequence). The trim removed 1 base at V and 8 bases at J, leaving 5 bases unmatched. The method was immunoSEQ multiplex PCR; TCRdb's version includes in-frame clones alone and lacks a portion of them. The repertoire holds over 200,000 clones, with 75% to 90% as singletons. The rearrangement links TRBV3-1 (or the pseudogene TRBV3-2) to TRBJ2-1; 13 positions match TRBD2. Sequencing used peripheral blood. The TCR originated in a man aged 40-50 years with acute or convalescent COVID-19. For the CDR3, the DNA is TGTGCCAGCAGCCAAGTAACTAGCGGGAGGGCCCATGAGCAGTTCTTC. Its protein is CASSQVTSGRAHEQFF.